What follows are 32 T cell receptor beta chains derived from one specimen sequenced in a study of CD8 T cells in Susac syndrome. Random-hexamer reverse transcription was applied to roughly 0.5 to 1 ug RNA. TCRdb re-called the immunoSEQ multiplex PCR reads with MiXCR, one entry per CDR3 protein. This sample yields around 270,000 distinct CDR3 sequences, of which almost 85% are seen a single time; around 0.2% belongs to the top ten. Material: CD8+ T cells from PBMCs. Receptors were obtained from a human donor with multiple sclerosis.

This rearrangement joins TRBV11-2 to TRBJ2-7; 8 bases are a match to TRBD2. The CDR3 consists of 15 residues. CDR1 is SGHAT and CDR2 is FQNNGV in the germline V gene. The J segment lost 0 bases and the V segment lost 2 bases, leaving 3 bases of the junction unmatched. This CDR3 is CASSLTSGSSYEQYF. CDR3 DNA: TGTGCCAGCAGCTTAACTAGCGGTAGCTCCTACGAGCAGTACTTC.

The V and J genes are TRBV4-1 and TRBJ2-7, with D possibly being TRBD1 (6 bases). CDR3 length: 15 amino acids. Trimming removed 2 bases from V and 1 base from J, with 12 bases in between. The germline V gene has CDR1 MGHRA and CDR2 YSYEKL. The CDR3 nucleotides read TGCGCCAGCAGCCAATGGGACACGGGATCCTACGAGCAGTACTTC. Translation: CASSQWDTGSYEQYF.

CDR3 sequence (DNA): TGCAGCGTTTCGGGTGTCGAAGCTTTCTTT. This encodes CSVSGVEAFF. This chain links TRBV29-1 with TRBJ1-1; D gene unclear. This CDR3 spans 10 amino acids. V shed 5 bases and J shed 8 bases, with 9 bases lying between them. Germline V gene sequence: CDR1 SQVTM, CDR2 ANQGSEA.

This clonotype was picked up a small number of times. The gene calls are TRBV5-1 and TRBJ2-1, with a weak D call TRBD2 (5 bases). V lost 4 bases to trimming and J lost 6 bases, with 17 bases between them. Germline-derived CDR1 and CDR2 are SGHRS and YFSETQ. This CDR3 spans 15 amino acids. The CDR3 DNA is TGCGCCAGCAGCCCGACTTGGGGAAGCGGCAATGAGCAGTTCTTC. Translated, it gives CASSPTWGSGNEQFF.

This clonotype appeared a few times. V is TRBV6-2 or TRBV6-3 and J is TRBJ1-2, with 8 bases that match TRBD1. The germline V gene encodes CDR1 MNHEY and CDR2 SVGEGT. The CDR3 has 16 residues. V lost 0 bases, J lost 3 bases, and 6 bases stayed unmatched. The CDR3 bases are TGTGCCAGCAGTTACTCTAGAGCGACAGGGGACTATGGCTACACCTTC. Translated: CASSYSRATGDYGYTF.

The CDR3: CASSQGRGQVNEQFF. CDR3 bases: TGTGCCAGCAGCCAAGGTAGGGGACAGGTCAATGAGCAGTTCTTC. The V and J genes are TRBV14 and TRBJ2-1; TRBD1 agrees at 8 bases. Germline values: CDR1 SGHDN, CDR2 FVKESK. V was pared by 1 base and J by 6 bases, with 5 bases of the junction left unmatched. The CDR3 contains 15 residues. Using reference TRBV14 and TRBJ2-1 for the parts outside the CDR3, the full variable domain is EAGVTQFPSHSVIEKGQTVTLRCDPISGHDNLYWYRRVMGKEIKFLLHFVKESKQDESGMPNNRFLAERTGGTYSTLKVQPAELEDSGVYFCASSQGRGQVNEQFFGPGTRLTVL.

J is TRBJ1-2 and V is TRBV19, with 8 bases fitting TRBD1. V dropped 5 bases and J dropped 3; count of bases not matched to a gene: 2. CDR1 is LNHDA, CDR2 SQIVND, per germline (reference sequence). The CDR3 contains 13 residues. The DNA of the CDR3 is TGTGCCAGTAGTGTGGACAGGGACTATGGCTACACCTTC. Its protein is CASSVDRDYGYTF.

This chain uses TRBV12-3 or TRBV12-4 with TRBJ1-1; no clear D. V lost 6 bases and J lost 4, with 15 bases in between. The CDR3 is 14 residues long. CDR3 in DNA: TGTGCCAGCAGCCCCTTTTTACCGACCACTGAAGCTTTCTTT. Amino acids: CASSPFLPTTEAFF.

J is TRBJ2-7 and V is TRBV29-1; TRBD1 agrees at 10 bases. V lost 1 base to trimming and J lost 1 base; unmatched junction nucleotides: 4. Germline values: CDR1 SQVTM, CDR2 ANQGSEA. The CDR3 has 15 amino acids. In nucleotides, the CDR3 is TGCAGCGTTGAAGTAACGGGACAGGGGTCCTACGAGCAGTACTTC. This sequence encodes CSVEVTGQGSYEQYF.

DNA for the CDR3: TGCAGCGCCGCGGGACTAGTGGACAGCACAGATACGCAGTATTTT. Translated, it gives CSAAGLVDSTDTQYF. This chain connects TRBV29-1 to TRBJ2-3; 8 bases fit TRBD2. The trim removed 7 bases at V and 0 bases at J, leaving 9 bases unmatched. The CDR3 sequence is 15 residues long. Germline CDR1 and CDR2: SQVTM and ANQGSEA.

The chain uses TRBV12-3 or TRBV12-4 and TRBJ2-7, with D possibly TRBD2 on 6 matching bases. CDR3 length: 16 residues. The ends were cut back, 1 base at V and 0 bases at J, with 13 bases in the middle. The CDR3 sequence is CASSLGETSISYEQYF. CDR3 coding DNA: TGTGCCAGCAGTTTAGGAGAGACTAGTATCTCCTACGAGCAGTACTTC.

Turning to this clonotype: The CDR3 does not end in the conserved phenylalanine or tryptophan, so this is likely a read error. V is TRBV6-1 and J is TRBJ2-1; TRBD2 aligns across 11 bases. The length of the CDR3 is 16 residues. Per the germline V gene, CDR1 is MNHNS and CDR2 is SASEGT. V was clipped by 6 bases and J by 6 bases; unmatched bases: 10. CDR3 sequence (DNA): TGTGCCAGCAGAAGGCCTCTAGCGGGAGGAGGCAATGAGCAGTTCCTC. Amino acids: CASRRPLAGGGNEQFL.

The chain is built from TRBV9 and TRBJ2-2; tentatively, D is TRBD2 (6 bases). V was cut by 1 base and J by 1 base, with 17 bases left in between. The CDR3 is 18 amino acids. Germline V lookup: CDR1 SGDLS, CDR2 YYNGEE. The CDR3 sequence: CASSVKRSGLGNTGELFF. CDR3 coding DNA: TGTGCCAGCAGCGTAAAGCGGTCGGGACTGGGGAACACCGGGGAGCTGTTTTTT. Together with reference TRBV9 and TRBJ2-2, the CDR3 gives the full variable domain: DSGVTQTPKHLITATGQRVTLRCSPRSGDLSVYWYQQSLDQGLQFLIQYYNGEERAKGNILERFSAQQFPDLHSELNLSSLELGDSALYFCASSVKRSGLGNTGELFFGEGSRLTVL.

The genes are TRBV4-3 and TRBJ2-2, with no clear D. The length of the CDR3 is 18 residues. From germline, CDR1 is LGHNA and CDR2 YSLEER. Trimming removed 0 bases at V and 0 bases at J, with 14 bases between. The chain's CDR3 is CASSQDPAPESNTGELFF. CDR3 in DNA: TGCGCCAGCAGCCAAGACCCCGCGCCTGAGTCGAACACCGGGGAGCTGTTTTTT.

V gene TRBV13 combines with J gene TRBJ2-7; 7 nucleotides agree with TRBD1. Looked up from germline, CDR1 is PRHDT and CDR2 is FYEKMQ (reference sequence). The trim removed 5 bases at V and 3 bases at J, leaving 13 bases unmatched. CDR3 length: 16 residues. CDR3 nucleotide sequence: TGTGCCAGCAGCGAGGGACAGTCGCCGACCGTCTACGAGCAGTACTTC. It specifies CASSEGQSPTVYEQYF.

The rearrangement uses TRBV27 and TRBJ1-4, with TRBD1 matching over 8 bases. The V gene's germline CDR1 is MNHEY and CDR2 SMNVEV (reference sequence). The CDR3 loop spans 14 amino acids. The V gene end was trimmed by 6 bases and the J gene end by 0 bases; junction bases not matched to a gene: 0. CDR3 coding DNA: TGTGCCAGCAGGACAGGGGCAACTAATGAAAAACTGTTTTTT. The encoded protein is CASRTGATNEKLFF. Full variable domain (remainder filled in from reference TRBV27 and TRBJ1-4): EAQVTQNPRYLITVTGKKLTVTCSQNMNHEYMSWYRQDPGLGLRQIYYSMNVEVTDKGDVPEGYKVSRKEKRNFPLILESPSPNQTSLYFCASRTGATNEKLFFGSGTQLSVL.

The gene calls are TRBV29-1 and TRBJ2-3, with D possibly matching TRBD1 (6 bases). The germline CDR1 and CDR2 sequences are SQVTM and ANQGSEA. The CDR3 has 18 residues. Trimming left V 6 bases short and J 0 bases short, with 25 bases between. The CDR3 is CSVDQPRGQLISTDTQYF. As DNA, the CDR3 is TGCAGCGTGGACCAACCCCGTGGACAGCTTATTAGCACAGATACGCAGTATTTT.

This chain uses TRBV28 with TRBJ2-3; 8 nucleotides line up with TRBD2. Per the germline V gene, CDR1 is MDHEN and CDR2 is SYDVKM. This CDR3 has 21 amino acids. After removal of 5 bases from V and 4 bases from J, the junction contained 26 bases not matched to a gene. This CDR3 reads CASSTPSLGLAGPSGPDTQYF. CDR3 sequence (DNA): TGTGCCAGCAGTACCCCATCCCTAGGTCTAGCGGGCCCTTCGGGGCCAGATACGCAGTATTTT. Together with reference TRBV28 and TRBJ2-3, the CDR3 gives the full variable domain: DVKVTQSSRYLVKRTGEKVFLECVQDMDHENMFWYRQDPGLGLRLIYFSYDVKMKEKGDIPEGYSVSREKKERFSLILESASTNQTSMYLCASSTPSLGLAGPSGPDTQYFGPGTRLTVL.

The chain uses TRBV24-1 and TRBJ1-1; 7 bases line up with TRBD1. The germline V gene encodes CDR1 KGHDR and CDR2 SFDVKD. There are 12 residues in the CDR3. Losses at the gene ends were 12 bases for V and 1 base for J; bases not matched to a gene: 4. Here the CDR3 reads CAAGTENTEAFF. The CDR3 bases are TGTGCCGCCGGGACAGAGAACACTGAAGCTTTCTTT.

The rearrangement uses TRBV27 and TRBJ1-5, with 9 bases aligning to TRBD1. The CDR3 totals 14 residues. Germline V gives CDR1 MNHEY, CDR2 SMNVEV (reference sequence). Trimming cost V 4 bases and J 7 bases; bases outside gene matches: 5. Here the CDR3 reads CASSWTGAGQPQHF. DNA for the CDR3: TGTGCCAGCAGTTGGACAGGGGCGGGCCAGCCCCAGCATTTT.

This clonotype was recorded a few times. V is TRBV6-2 or TRBV6-3 and J is TRBJ1-2; unclear D gene. Per the germline V gene, CDR1 is MNHEY and CDR2 is SVGEGT. Trimming pared 0 bases from V and 5 bases from J, leaving 7 bases between. The CDR3 is made up of 13 amino acids. CDR3 sequence: CASSYSTGYGYTF. The CDR3, as DNA: TGTGCCAGCAGTTACTCGACGGGTTATGGCTACACCTTC.

The gene calls are TRBV5-4 and TRBJ1-4, with D possibly matching TRBD1 (6 bases). The CDR3 is 12 amino acids. Germline values: CDR1 SGHNT, CDR2 YYREEE (reference sequence). V was clipped by 4 bases and J by 12 bases, with 13 bases between them. The CDR3 DNA reads TGTGCCAGCAGCGCGACGGACAGAGAACTGTTTTTT. It is translated as CASSATDRELFF.

The CDR3 is CASKAGPLSSYNEQFF. CDR3 nucleotides: TGTGCCAGTAAAGCAGGTCCCCTCTCATCCTACAATGAGCAGTTCTTC. The chain employs TRBV2 and TRBJ2-1, with D hard to call. Germline CDR1 is SNHLY and CDR2 is FYNNEI. Trimming removed 9 bases at V and 1 base at J, with 19 bases between. The CDR3 is 16 residues long.

This chain connects TRBV19 to TRBJ2-1; D is possibly TRBD1 or TRBD2 (5 bases each). CDR3 length equals 14 residues. Per the germline V gene, CDR1 is LNHDA and CDR2 is SQIVND (reference sequence). Trimming left V 5 bases short and J 8 bases short, with 16 bases between. CDR3: CASSRTGTPDEQFF. The CDR3 DNA reads TGTGCCAGTAGTCGTACCGGGACCCCTGATGAGCAGTTCTTC.

This chain uses TRBV6-2 or TRBV6-3 with TRBJ1-3; 12 nucleotides agree with TRBD1. Germline V lookup: CDR1 MNHEY, CDR2 SVGEGT. The ends lost 2 bases at V and 3 bases at J; junction bases unmatched: 5. CDR3 size: 17 residues. The CDR3 region has the DNA TGTGCCAGCAGTTACCCGGGACAGGGGGCGCTTGGAAACACCATATATTTT. Its translation is CASSYPGQGALGNTIYF.

The chain uses TRBV9 and TRBJ2-3; the D gene is possibly TRBD2 (6 bases). Trimming took 0 bases from V and 10 from J, leaving 18 bases between them. The CDR3 runs 15 residues. Germline-derived CDR1 and CDR2 are SGDLS and YYNGEE. This CDR3 reads CASSVARESLSAQYF. The CDR3 DNA reads as TGTGCCAGCAGCGTAGCCCGGGAGAGCCTCTCTGCGCAGTATTTT.

This chain joins TRBV6-2 or TRBV6-3 and TRBJ2-7; D is perhaps TRBD1 (6 bases). V was cut by 7 bases and J by 3 bases, with 13 bases left in between. CDR3 length: 13 residues. Germline assignment: CDR1 MNHEY and CDR2 SVGEGT. The CDR3 here is CASTPGAGYEQYF. The CDR3 nucleotides are TGTGCCAGCACTCCAGGGGCGGGCTACGAGCAGTACTTC.

This clonotype showed up just once. J is TRBJ2-2 and V is TRBV27, with 7 nucleotides matching TRBD1. The CDR3 runs to 17 residues. Germline V CDR1 and CDR2: MNHEY, SMNVEV (reference sequence). The J segment lost 6 bases and the V segment lost 2 bases, leaving 12 bases of the junction unmatched. CDR3 DNA sequence: TGTGCCAGCAGTTTAACAACAGGGGTCGCGATGGCCGGGGAGCTGTTTTTT. It codes for CASSLTTGVAMAGELFF.

The chain links TRBV27 to TRBJ2-1; 11 positions match TRBD2. CDR3 length: 17 amino acids. The trim removed 5 bases at V and 8 bases at J, leaving 14 bases unmatched. Per the germline V gene, CDR1 is MNHEY and CDR2 is SMNVEV (reference sequence). The CDR3 DNA sequence: TGTGCCAGCAGTGATCGACTAGCGGGAAACAATCCCGATGAGCAGTTCTTC. It codes for CASSDRLAGNNPDEQFF.

This rearrangement joins TRBV20-1 to TRBJ2-7; possibly TRBD2 for D (6 bases). Germline V lookup: CDR1 DFQATT, CDR2 SNEGSKA (reference sequence). Trimming cost V 6 bases and J 2 bases, with 14 bases left between them. The CDR3 totals 13 residues. The CDR3 region is CSATRDSAYEQYF. The CDR3 nucleotides are TGCAGTGCCACCCGGGACTCCGCCTACGAGCAGTACTTC.

The chain has TRBV28 and TRBJ2-2; D may be TRBD1 (5 bases). From germline, CDR1 is MDHEN and CDR2 SYDVKM. V lost 7 bases to trimming and J lost 1 base, with 10 bases between them. The CDR3 sequence is 14 residues long. In nucleotides, the CDR3 is TGTGCCAGCATCAGGGAAGGGAACACCGGGGAGCTGTTTTTT. Residues: CASIREGNTGELFF.

The chain has TRBV7-9 and TRBJ2-2; no definite D call. The CDR3 has 15 amino acids. Germline lookup yields CDR1 SEHNR and CDR2 FQNEAQ (reference sequence). V was shortened by 5 bases and J by 6 bases, with 16 bases between the two germline ends. The CDR3, as DNA: TGTGCCAGCAGCAATCAATTGACGCTTCCCGGGGAGCTGTTTTTT. This encodes CASSNQLTLPGELFF. Using reference TRBV7-9 and TRBJ2-2 for the parts outside the CDR3, the full variable domain is DTGVSQNPRHKITKRGQNVTFRCDPISEHNRLYWYRQTLGQGPEFLTYFQNEAQLEKSRLLSDRFSAERPKGSFSTLEIQRTEQGDSAMYLCASSNQLTLPGELFFGEGSRLTVL.